This T cell receptor (beta chain) derives from a study of beta chain features in type 1 diabetes. Sorting that relied on CD45RO/CCR7/CD25/CD127/CD95/CD27 yielded CD4+ naive, central memory, regulatory and stem cell-like memory cells. Concerning this clone: Its antigen is not identified.

Expressed TCRB transcripts were sequenced because the isolated RNA had all been reverse transcribed beforehand. Samples of naive, central memory and regulatory T cells yielded a mean of approximately 3.7 million reads. Profiled with immunoSEQ multiplex PCR; TCRdb holds only in-frame clones, not every one. The sample has about 160,000 clones, around 8% seen once; the top ten hold more than 0.45%. Study-wide points: Type 1 diabetes patients showed fewer insertions and more deletions at VDJ junctions. Reads derived from cDNA could over-represent cells showing high TCR expression. All four CD4+ subsets from Type 1 diabetes patients carried moderately but significantly shorter TCRB CDR3s.

The TCR comes from a young woman with type 1 diabetes. Sequencing was carried out using central memory CD4+ T cells from blood.

CDR3 protein: CASSVVGGGTYNEQFF. The CDR3 bases are TGTGCCAGCAGCGTAGTGGGCGGGGGAACCTACAATGAGCAGTTCTTC. J is TRBJ2-1 and V is TRBV9, with 7 bases fitting TRBD2. This CDR3 comprises 16 residues. Trimming cost V 0 bases and J 2 bases; bases outside gene matches: 5. CDR1 SGDLS and CDR2 YYNGEE come from the germline V gene.